The clone carrying this T cell receptor beta chain has only a few counts. Assay: immunoSEQ multiplex PCR; the TCRdb copy retains only in-frame clones and omits some. This sample yields 40,000 to 55,000 clones, of which 70% to 90% are seen a single time; approximately 1.1% belongs to the top ten. CDR3 length: 13 amino acids. V dropped 4 bases and J dropped 3 bases, with 9 bases sitting between them. Per the germline V gene, CDR1 is SNHLY and CDR2 is FYNNEI. This entry belongs to a study of T cell changes during pregnancy in multiple sclerosis. J is TRBJ1-2 and V is TRBV2; D is unresolved. Here the sequenced sample was CD4+ T cells from peripheral blood mononuclear cells, taken after pregnancy. The clonotype originates from a female donor with multiple sclerosis, enrolled in a pregnancy study. This CDR3 reads CASSVEQHYGYTF. In nucleotides, the CDR3 is TGTGCCAGCAGTGTGGAACAGCACTATGGCTACACCTTC.